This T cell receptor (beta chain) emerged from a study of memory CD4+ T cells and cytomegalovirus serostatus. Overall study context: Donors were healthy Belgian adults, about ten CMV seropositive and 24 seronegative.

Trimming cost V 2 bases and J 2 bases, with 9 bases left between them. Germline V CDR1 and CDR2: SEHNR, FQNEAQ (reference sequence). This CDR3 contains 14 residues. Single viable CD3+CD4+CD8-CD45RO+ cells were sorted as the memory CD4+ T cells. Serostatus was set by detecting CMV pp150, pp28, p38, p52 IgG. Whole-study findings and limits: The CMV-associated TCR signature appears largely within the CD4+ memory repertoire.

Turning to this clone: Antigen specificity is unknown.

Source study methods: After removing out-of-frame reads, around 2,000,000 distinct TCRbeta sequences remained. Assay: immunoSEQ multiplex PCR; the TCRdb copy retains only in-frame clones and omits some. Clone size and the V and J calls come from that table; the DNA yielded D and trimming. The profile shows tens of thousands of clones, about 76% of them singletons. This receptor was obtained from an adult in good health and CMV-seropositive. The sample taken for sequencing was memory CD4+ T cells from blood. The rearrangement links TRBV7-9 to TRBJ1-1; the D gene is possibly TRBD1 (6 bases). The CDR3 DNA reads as TGTGCCAGCAGCTTACGGGGGGCCAACACTGAAGCTTTCTTT. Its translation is CASSLRGANTEAFF.